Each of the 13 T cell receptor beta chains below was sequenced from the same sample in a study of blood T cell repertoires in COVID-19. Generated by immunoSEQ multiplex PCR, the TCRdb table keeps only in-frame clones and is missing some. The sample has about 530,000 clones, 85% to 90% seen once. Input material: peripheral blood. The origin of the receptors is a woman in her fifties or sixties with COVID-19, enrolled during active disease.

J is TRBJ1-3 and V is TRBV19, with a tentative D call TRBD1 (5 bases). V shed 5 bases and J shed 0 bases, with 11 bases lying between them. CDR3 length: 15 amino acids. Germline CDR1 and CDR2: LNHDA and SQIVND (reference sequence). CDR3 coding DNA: TGTGCCAGTAGTGTCGACAGTTCCTCTGGAAACACCATATATTTT. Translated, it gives CASSVDSSSGNTIYF.

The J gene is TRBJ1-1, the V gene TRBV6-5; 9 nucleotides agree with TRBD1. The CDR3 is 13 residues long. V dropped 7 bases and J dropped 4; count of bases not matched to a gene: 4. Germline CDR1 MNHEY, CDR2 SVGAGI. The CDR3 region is CASMGQGGTEAFF. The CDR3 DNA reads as TGTGCCAGCATGGGACAGGGAGGCACTGAAGCTTTCTTT.

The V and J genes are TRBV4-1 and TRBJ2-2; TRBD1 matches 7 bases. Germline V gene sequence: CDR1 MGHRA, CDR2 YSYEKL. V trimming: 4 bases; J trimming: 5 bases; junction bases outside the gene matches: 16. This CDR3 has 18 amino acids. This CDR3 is CASSLVTGVGSETGELFF. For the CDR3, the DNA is TGCGCCAGCAGCCTAGTTACAGGGGTGGGATCAGAAACCGGGGAGCTGTTTTTT.

CDR3 coding DNA: TGTGCCAGCAGCGTGAATCTAGCGGGGGGTACAGATACGCAGTATTTT. This encodes CASSVNLAGGTDTQYF. V and J are TRBV9 and TRBJ2-3; TRBD2 matches 11 bases. This CDR3 has 16 residues. The junction had 5 bases not matched to a gene; V was cut back by 2 bases and J by 3 bases. The germline gives CDR1 SGDLS, CDR2 YYNGEE.

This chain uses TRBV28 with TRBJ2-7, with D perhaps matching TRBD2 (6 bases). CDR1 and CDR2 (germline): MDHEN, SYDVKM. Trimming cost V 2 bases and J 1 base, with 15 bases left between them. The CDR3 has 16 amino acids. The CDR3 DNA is TGTGCCAGCAGTTTAGGTGTCGGCGCGGGATCCTACGAGCAGTACTTC. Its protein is CASSLGVGAGSYEQYF.

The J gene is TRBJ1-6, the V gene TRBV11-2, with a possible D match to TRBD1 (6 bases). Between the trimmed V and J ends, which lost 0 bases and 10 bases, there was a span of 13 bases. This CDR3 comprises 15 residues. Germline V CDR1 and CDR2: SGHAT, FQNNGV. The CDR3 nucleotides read TGTGCCAGCAGCTTAGATGCCACAGGGAACTCACCCCTCCACTTT. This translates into CASSLDATGNSPLHF. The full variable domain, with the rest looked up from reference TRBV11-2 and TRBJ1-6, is EAGVAQSPRYKIIEKRQSVAFWCNPISGHATLYWYQQILGQGPKLLIQFQNNGVVDDSQLPKDRFSAERLKGVDSTLKIQPAKLEDSAVYLCASSLDATGNSPLHFGNGTRLTVT.

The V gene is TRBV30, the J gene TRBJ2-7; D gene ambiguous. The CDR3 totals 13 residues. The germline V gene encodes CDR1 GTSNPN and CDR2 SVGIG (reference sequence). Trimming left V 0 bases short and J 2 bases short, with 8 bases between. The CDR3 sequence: CAWSVPVTYEQYF. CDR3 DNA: TGTGCCTGGAGTGTCCCGGTGACCTACGAGCAGTACTTC. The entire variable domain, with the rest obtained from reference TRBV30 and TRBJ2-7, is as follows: SQTIHQWPATLVQPVGSPLSLECTVEGTSNPNLYWYRQAAGRGLQLLFYSVGIGQISSEVPQNLSASRPQDRQFILSSKKLLLSDSGFYLCAWSVPVTYEQYFGPGTRLTVT.

The CDR3 reads CASRGPQNTGELFF. The CDR3 region has the DNA TGTGCCAGTAGGGGGCCCCAGAACACCGGGGAGCTGTTTTTT. The chain carries TRBV19 and TRBJ2-2, with a weak D call TRBD1 (5 bases). The V end was cut by 6 bases, the J end by 1 base, with 9 bases between. This CDR3 contains 14 residues. The germline CDR1 and CDR2 sequences are LNHDA and SQIVND (reference sequence).

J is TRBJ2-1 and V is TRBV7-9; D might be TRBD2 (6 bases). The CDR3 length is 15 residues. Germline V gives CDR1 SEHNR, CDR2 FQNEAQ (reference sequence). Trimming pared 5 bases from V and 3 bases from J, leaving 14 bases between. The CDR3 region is CASSPGHGGYNEQFF. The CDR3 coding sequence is TGTGCCAGCAGCCCCGGACACGGGGGCTACAATGAGCAGTTCTTC.

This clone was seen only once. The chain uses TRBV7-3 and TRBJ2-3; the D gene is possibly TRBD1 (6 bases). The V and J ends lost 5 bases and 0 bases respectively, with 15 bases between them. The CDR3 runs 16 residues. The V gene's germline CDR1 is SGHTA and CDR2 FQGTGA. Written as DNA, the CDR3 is TGTGCCAGCAGCCCGAGGACAGCTTCTAGCACAGATACGCAGTATTTT. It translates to CASSPRTASSTDTQYF. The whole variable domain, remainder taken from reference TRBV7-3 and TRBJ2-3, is GAGVSQTPSNKVTEKGKYVELRCDPISGHTALYWYRQSLGQGPEFLIYFQGTGAADDSGLPNDRFFAVRPEGSVSTLKIQRTERGDSAVYLCASSPRTASSTDTQYFGPGTRLTVL.

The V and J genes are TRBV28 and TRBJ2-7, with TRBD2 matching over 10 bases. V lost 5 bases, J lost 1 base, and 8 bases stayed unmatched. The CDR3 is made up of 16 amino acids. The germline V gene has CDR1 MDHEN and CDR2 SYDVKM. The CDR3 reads CASSPNSGGISYEQYF. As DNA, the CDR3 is TGTGCCAGCAGTCCAAATAGCGGGGGGATATCCTACGAGCAGTACTTC.

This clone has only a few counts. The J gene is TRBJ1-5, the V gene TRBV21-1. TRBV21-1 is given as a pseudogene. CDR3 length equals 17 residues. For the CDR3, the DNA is TGTGCCAGCAGCAAAGCGCAAACAGGGAGGGGCAATCAGCCCCAGCATTTT. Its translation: CASSKAQTGRGNQPQHF.

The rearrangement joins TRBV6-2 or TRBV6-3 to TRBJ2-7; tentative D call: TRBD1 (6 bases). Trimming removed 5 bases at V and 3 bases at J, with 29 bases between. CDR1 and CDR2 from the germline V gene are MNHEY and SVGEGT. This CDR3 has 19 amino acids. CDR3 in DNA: TGTGCCAGCAGTGCACATTATAACATACAGGGTCACCGAAGCTACGAGCAGTACTTC. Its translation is CASSAHYNIQGHRSYEQYF.